This T cell receptor (beta chain) was documented in a study of radiotherapy plus CTLA-4 blockade in lung cancer (dated by TCRdb to about 2018). Concerning the study at large: Objective responses occurred in around 19% of enrolled patients, and about 33% achieved disease control.

The cysteine opens and the phenylalanine closes a CDR3 of 13 amino acids. Only CDR3 DNA remains: 39 bases, in frame from the first base. From the germline V gene (reference sequence), CDR1 is LNHDA and CDR2 is SQIVND. The receptor library was made with the immunoSEQ multiplex PCR assay. TCRdb took over this immuneACCESS table, retaining in-frame rearrangements with V and J assigned. Such tables are incomplete; in checked studies, under half of the missing clones stem from an unresolved V gene, and the remainder is unexplained. The sample table shows tens of thousands of clones, and about 77% are seen once. Together, the top ten hold about 2.2% of the sample. Here is what the overall study found, with its caveats: The strongest predictors of response, as reported, were early dynamic changes in blood T cell clones along with a rise in serum interferon-beta after radiation. After treatment with radiotherapy and ipilimumab, TCR clones that originated in tumors expanded in peripheral blood.

On this clone: Its antigen is currently not known. No much larger clone is present one base from it, and per-base qualities are unavailable.

The study tested focal radiation therapy combined with CTLA-4 blockade (ipilimumab) in patients with chemo-refractory metastatic non-small-cell lung cancer. In this chain, TRBV19 is recombined with TRBJ2-5; TRBD1 agrees with 7 junctional bases. The J call is uncertain, as TRBJ2-7 better fits the DNA end. This sample comprised peripheral blood, obtained from a patient treated with radiotherapy plus ipilimumab. This clonotype was obtained from a human donor with non-small cell lung cancer whose response to radiotherapy plus ipilimumab could not be evaluated. The CDR3 region reads CASSIAGGYEQYF. The DNA is TGTGCCAGTAGTATCGCAGGGGGTTACGAGCAGTACTTC.